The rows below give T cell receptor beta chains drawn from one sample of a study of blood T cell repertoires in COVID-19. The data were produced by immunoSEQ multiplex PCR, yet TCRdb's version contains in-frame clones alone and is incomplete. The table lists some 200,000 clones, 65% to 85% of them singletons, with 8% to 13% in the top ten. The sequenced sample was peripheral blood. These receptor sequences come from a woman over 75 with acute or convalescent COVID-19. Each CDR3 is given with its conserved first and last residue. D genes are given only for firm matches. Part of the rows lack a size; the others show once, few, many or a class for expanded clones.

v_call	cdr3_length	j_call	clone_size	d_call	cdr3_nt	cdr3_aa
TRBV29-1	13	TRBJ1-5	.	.	TGCAGCGTTCAACGGGGAGGGGATCAGCCCCAGCATTTT	CSVQRGGDQPQHF
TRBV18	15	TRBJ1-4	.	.	TGTGCCAGCTCACCACCGATGGGGGCCAATGAAAAACTGTTTTTT	CASSPPMGANEKLFF
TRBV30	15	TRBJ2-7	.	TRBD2	TGTGCCTGGAGTGTTGGACTAGCGGGAGAAGACGAGCAGTACTTC	CAWSVGLAGEDEQYF
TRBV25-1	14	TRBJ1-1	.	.	TGTGCCAGCAGTGAATTGGGGGCTGGGACTGAAGCTTTCTTT	CASSELGAGTEAFF
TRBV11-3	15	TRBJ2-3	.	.	TGTGCCAGCAGCTTCTCGTCCACCCAGGGCTATACGCAGTATTTT	CASSFSSTQGYTQYF
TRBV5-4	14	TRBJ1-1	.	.	TGTGCCAGCAGCTTGGAAACAGGGAACACTGAAGCTTTCTTT	CASSLETGNTEAFF
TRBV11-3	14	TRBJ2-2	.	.	TGTGCCAGCAGCTTGGGCGGGCTCACCGGGGAGCTGTTTTTT	CASSLGGLTGELFF
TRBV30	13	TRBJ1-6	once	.	TGTGCCTGGAGTGCTGACTGGAATTCACCCCTCCACTTT	CAWSADWNSPLHF
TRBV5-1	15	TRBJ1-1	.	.	TGCGCCAGCAGCCTTTCTTGGGGCCCCAGTACTGAAGCTTTCTTT	CASSLSWGPSTEAFF
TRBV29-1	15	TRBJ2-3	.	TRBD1	TGCAGCGTTGGAAGGGACAGGTCGAACACAGATACGCAGTATTTT	CSVGRDRSNTDTQYF
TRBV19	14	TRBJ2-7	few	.	TGTGCCAGTAGTATTTGGGGGGGGCTCTACGAGCAGTACTTC	CASSIWGGLYEQYF
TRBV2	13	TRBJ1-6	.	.	TGTGCCTCCCAGGGTTCCTATAATTCACCCCTCCACTTT	CASQGSYNSPLHF
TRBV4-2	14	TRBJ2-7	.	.	TGTGCCAGCAGCTCGCAGGGGAGCGCCAATGAGCAGTACTTC	CASSSQGSANEQYF
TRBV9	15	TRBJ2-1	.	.	TGTGCCAGCAGCGTTCCGACTAGTGATCCCAATGAGCAGTTCTTC	CASSVPTSDPNEQFF
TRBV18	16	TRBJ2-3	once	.	TGTGCCAGCTCACCACCGAGGACGGAGGGTTGGGATACGCAGTATTTT	CASSPPRTEGWDTQYF
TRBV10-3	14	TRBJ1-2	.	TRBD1	TGTGCCATCAGTGGGACAGGGGGAGAGTATGGCTACACCTTC	CAISGTGGEYGYTF
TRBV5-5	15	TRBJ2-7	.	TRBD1	TGTGCCAGCAGCCCCCCCCAGGGGGCGCTTAACGAGCAGTACTTC	CASSPPQGALNEQYF
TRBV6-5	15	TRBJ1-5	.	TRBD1	TGTGCCAGCAGTTCCCTGGGACAGGGCTACCAGCCCCAGCATTTT	CASSSLGQGYQPQHF
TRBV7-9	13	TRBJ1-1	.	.	TGTGCCAGCAGCGCAACAGGGAAGGGTGAAGCTTTCTTT	CASSATGKGEAFF
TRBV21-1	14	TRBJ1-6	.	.	TGTGCCAGCAGCAATGCAGTCCATAATTCACCCCTCCACTTT	CASSNAVHNSPLHF
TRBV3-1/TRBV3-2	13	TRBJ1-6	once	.	TGTGCCAGCAGCCAAGTAGAAACTTCACCCCTCCACTTT	CASSQVETSPLHF
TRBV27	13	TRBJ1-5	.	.	TGTGCCAGCAGTAATACAGGGAACCAGCCCCAGCATTTT	CASSNTGNQPQHF
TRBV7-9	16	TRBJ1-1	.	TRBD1	TGTGCCAGCAGCTTGGCAGGGGGCGCGGGGAACACTGAAGCTTTCTTT	CASSLAGGAGNTEAFF
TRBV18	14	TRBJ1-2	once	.	TGTGCCAGCTCGCCTGGCGGTGGGAACTATGGCTACACCTTC	CASSPGGGNYGYTF
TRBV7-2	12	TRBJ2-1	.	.	TGTGCCAGCAGTTATCAGTTGATGGAGCAGTTCTTC	CASSYQLMEQFF
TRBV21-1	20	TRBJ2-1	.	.	TGTGCCAGCAGCATAAGTTTCAGGGCGGACCGTTGGAGCTCCTACAATGAGCAGTTCTTC	CASSISFRADRWSSYNEQFF
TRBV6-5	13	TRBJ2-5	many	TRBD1	TGTGCCAGCGGCCGGACAGGGGTGGGGACCCAGTACTTC	CASGRTGVGTQYF
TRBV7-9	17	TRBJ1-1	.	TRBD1	TGTGCCAGCAGACCCGGGACAGGGGCTGGGGGTAACACTGAAGCTTTCTTT	CASRPGTGAGGNTEAFF
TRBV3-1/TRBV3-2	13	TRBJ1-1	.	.	TGTGCCAGCAGCCCCCCGGGGGACACTGAAGCTTTCTTT	CASSPPGDTEAFF
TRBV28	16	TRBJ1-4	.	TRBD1	TGTGCCAGCAGATTGACGTTGACAGGGGCTAATGAAAAACTGTTTTTT	CASRLTLTGANEKLFF
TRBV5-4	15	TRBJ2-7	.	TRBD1	TGTGCCAGCAGCCGTAGAGGGACAGGAACCTACGAGCAGTACTTC	CASSRRGTGTYEQYF
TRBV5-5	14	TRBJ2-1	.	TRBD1	TGTGCCAGCAGCTTCCGGGACAGCTACAATGAGCAGTTCTTC	CASSFRDSYNEQFF
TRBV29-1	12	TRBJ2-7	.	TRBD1	TGCAGCGCCGGGACAGCGACCTACGAGCAGTACTTC	CSAGTATYEQYF
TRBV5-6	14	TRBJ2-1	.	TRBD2	TGTGCCAGCAGCCGTCCTACTAGCGTCGATGAGCAGTTCTTC	CASSRPTSVDEQFF
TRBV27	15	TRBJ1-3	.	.	TGTGCCAGCAGTTTAAGGGCAGGGGAAGGAAACACCATATATTTT	CASSLRAGEGNTIYF
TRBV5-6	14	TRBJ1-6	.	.	TGTGCCAGCAGCTTGGAGGGGATCAATTCACCCCTCCACTTT	CASSLEGINSPLHF
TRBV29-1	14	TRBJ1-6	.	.	TGCAGCGTCCAGGAGACAGGTTATAATTCACCCCTCCACTTT	CSVQETGYNSPLHF
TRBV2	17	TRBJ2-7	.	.	TGTGCCAGCAGTGGACAGGGGGCGCTAGCGGGAGCCTACGAGCAGTACTTC	CASSGQGALAGAYEQYF
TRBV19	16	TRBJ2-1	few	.	TGTGCCAGTAGTGCGGGAAGAGGAGTAGTGACGAATGAGCAGTTCTTC	CASSAGRGVVTNEQFF
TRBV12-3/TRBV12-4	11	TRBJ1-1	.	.	TGTGCCAGCAGTAACGCCCTAGAAGCTTTCTTT	CASSNALEAFF
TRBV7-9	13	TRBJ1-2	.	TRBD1	TGTGCCAGCAGCTACAGGACAGGAGAAGGCTACACCTTC	CASSYRTGEGYTF
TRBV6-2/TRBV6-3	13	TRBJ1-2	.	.	TGTGCCAGCACCCCGACAGCTAACTATGGCTACACCTTC	CASTPTANYGYTF
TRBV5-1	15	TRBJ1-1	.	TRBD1	TGCGCCAGCAGCTTGGTTGGACAGGGGAGAAGTGAAGCTTTCTTT	CASSLVGQGRSEAFF
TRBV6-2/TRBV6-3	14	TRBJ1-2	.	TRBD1	TGTGCCAGCAGTTACACAGGGGAACTCTATGGCTATACCTTC	CASSYTGELYGYTF
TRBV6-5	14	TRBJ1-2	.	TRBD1	TGTGCCAGCAGTTACGCAGGACAGGGTCCTAGCTACACCTTC	CASSYAGQGPSYTF
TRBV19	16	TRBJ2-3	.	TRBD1	TGTGCCAGTAGTTTCGGGACAGGGATCTCCACAGATACGCAGTATTTT	CASSFGTGISTDTQYF
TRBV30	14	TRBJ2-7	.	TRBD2	TGTGCCTGGACCCAACTAGCGGGAGTTTACGAGCAGTACTTC	CAWTQLAGVYEQYF
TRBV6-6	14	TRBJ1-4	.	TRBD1	TGTGCCAGCAGGGGACAGTCTGGGGATGAAAAACTGTTTTTT	CASRGQSGDEKLFF